Each of the 22 T cell receptor beta chains below was sequenced from the same sample in a study of T cells in Graves' hyperthyroidism and ophthalmopathy. The source material, RNA transcripts, was used to amplify TCR beta CDR3 regions. An initial round of RT-PCR targeting the TCR CDR3 relied on the HTBI primer set. TCRdb processed the multiplex PCR reads anew with MiXCR; each CDR3 protein has one entry. In the table there are 500,000 or so distinct CDR3 sequences, roughly a sixth of which are singletons. Sequenced: blood. The receptors were sampled from a woman aged 18-29 years with Graves' ophthalmopathy.

This chain uses TRBV11-1 with TRBJ1-6, with unresolved D. This CDR3 comprises 14 residues. Trimming took off 1 base at V and 10 bases at J, with 11 bases between the two ends. Germline-derived CDR1 and CDR2 are SGHAT and FQDESV (reference sequence). The chain's CDR3 is CASSLGPPASPLHF. The DNA for the CDR3 is TGTGCCAGCAGCTTAGGACCCCCCGCCTCACCCCTCCACTTT.

This clonotype appeared many times. The chain joins TRBV7-3 to TRBJ2-1; D not resolved. V gave up 5 bases and J gave up 0 bases, with 11 bases separating them. CDR1 and CDR2 (germline): SGHTA, FQGTGA. This CDR3 is built from 15 residues. The CDR3 DNA sequence: TGTGCCAGCAGCCCAGCAGGTACCTCCTACAATGAGCAGTTCTTC. This translates into CASSPAGTSYNEQFF.

CDR3 sequence: CAISEELAGGNNEQFF. The CDR3 region has the DNA TGTGCCATCAGTGAGGAGCTAGCGGGGGGAAACAATGAGCAGTTCTTC. This chain links TRBV10-3 with TRBJ2-1; 11 bases match TRBD2. V trimming: 2 bases; J trimming: 5 bases; junction bases outside the gene matches: 5. CDR3 length equals 16 residues. CDR1 and CDR2 from the germline V gene are ENHRY and SYGVKD.

This clonotype has a count of ten or more. The J gene is TRBJ2-5, the V gene TRBV6-2 or TRBV6-3; no firm D call. The CDR3 extends over 17 amino acids. V shed 0 bases and J shed 4 bases, with 18 bases lying between them. Germline V gene sequence: CDR1 MNHEY, CDR2 SVGEGT. This chain's CDR3 is CASSYSRGPYARETQYF. The CDR3 nucleotides are TGTGCCAGCAGTTACTCGAGAGGCCCGTATGCTCGAGAGACCCAGTACTTC.

The J gene is TRBJ2-3, the V gene TRBV20-1; D uncertain. The CDR3 extends over 13 amino acids. The V and J ends lost 1 base and 4 bases respectively, with 9 bases between them. The V gene's germline CDR1 is DFQATT and CDR2 SNEGSKA (reference sequence). The CDR3, as DNA: TGCAGTGCTAGAGGGTCCGACCCAGATACGCAGTATTTT. It specifies CSARGSDPDTQYF.

Only a few counts were recorded for this clonotype. The CDR3 DNA follows: TGTGCCAGCAGCTTTCAAGGATTGGCCTACAATGAGCAGTTCTTC. It codes for CASSFQGLAYNEQFF. The chain carries TRBV5-6 and TRBJ2-1; D gene unclear. In germline, CDR1 is SGHDT, CDR2 YYEEEE. Trimming removed 2 bases at V and 2 bases at J, with 11 bases between. The CDR3 contains 15 residues.

CDR3 nucleotide sequence: TGTGCCAGCAGCCAAGATGCCGGGCCTTGGGAGACCCAGTACTTC. Amino acid sequence: CASSQDAGPWETQYF. The chain carries TRBV3-1 and TRBJ2-5; D is ambiguous. The CDR3 extends over 15 amino acids. Germline-derived CDR1 and CDR2 are LGHDT and YNNKEL (reference sequence). V lost 0 bases, J lost 5 bases, and 13 bases lay in between.

This clonotype was counted once. This may arise from a read error, as a much more abundant clone is one base away. The rearrangement uses TRBV12-3 or TRBV12-4 and TRBJ1-1; D is unresolved. Trimming left V 7 bases short and J 6 bases short, with 12 bases between. The CDR3 runs 12 residues. Here the CDR3 DNA reads TGTGCCAGCACCAGAGCCCGGGCTGAAGCTTTCTTT. It yields the protein CASTRARAEAFF.

This clonotype has at least ten counts. The gene calls are TRBV2 and TRBJ2-7, with D hard to call. Trimming stripped 8 bases from V and 7 bases from J, with 9 bases between. The CDR3 has 10 amino acids. CDR1 is SNHLY and CDR2 is FYNNEI in the germline V gene. This CDR3 is CASGPGEQYF. The DNA of the CDR3 is TGTGCCAGCGGACCCGGGGAGCAGTACTTC.

In its sample, this clonotype was seen many times. The chain links TRBV5-1 to TRBJ2-5; 8 positions agree with TRBD1. CDR3 length: 16 residues. J lost 5 bases, V lost 0 bases, and 9 bases had no gene match. Germline CDR1 reads SGHRS; CDR2 reads YFSETQ. CDR3 DNA: TGCGCCAGCAGCTTGGGAGACAGGGGAGATTCCGAGACCCAGTACTTC. Its protein is CASSLGDRGDSETQYF.

Only one count was recorded for this clonotype. This chain uses TRBV6-2 or TRBV6-3 with TRBJ1-5; D is ambiguous. The CDR3 is 16 residues long. Germline CDR1 is MNHEY and CDR2 is SVGEGT. Trimming left V 0 bases short and J 2 bases short, with 11 bases between. In nucleotides, the CDR3 is TGTGCCAGCAGTTACTCAGTGAGGACGGGCAATCAGCCCCAGCATTTT. Translation: CASSYSVRTGNQPQHF.

This clonotype has a count of ten or more. This sequence joins TRBV5-1 and TRBJ1-1, with 9 bases aligning to TRBD1. CDR1 SGHRS and CDR2 YFSETQ come from the germline V gene. Unmatched junction bases numbered 9, after V lost 2 bases and J lost 1 base. This CDR3 is built from 17 residues. Here the CDR3 DNA reads TGCGCCAGCAGCTTAATATCCCCGGGACAGGGGAACACTGAAGCTTTCTTT. The encoded protein is CASSLISPGQGNTEAFF. The full variable domain, rest sourced from reference TRBV5-1 and TRBJ1-1, is KAGVTQTPRYLIKTRGQQVTLSCSPISGHRSVSWYQQTPGQGLQFLFEYFSETQRNKGNFPGRFSGRQFSNSRSEMNVSTLELGDSALYLCASSLISPGQGNTEAFFGQGTRLTVV.

This clonotype was detected many times. CDR3: CASSPTRGGGYTF. DNA for the CDR3: TGTGCCAGCTCACCAACAAGGGGCGGTGGCTACACCTTC. This rearrangement joins TRBV18 to TRBJ1-2; tentative D call: TRBD1 (5 bases). The CDR3 covers 13 residues. Germline CDR1 is KGHSH and CDR2 is LQKENI. V was trimmed by 2 bases and J by 7 bases, leaving 11 bases between them.

There are many counts of this clonotype. The chain recombines TRBV6-1 with TRBJ1-1; D perhaps matches TRBD1 (6 bases). The CDR3 runs to 16 residues. Deletions cut 5 bases from V and 1 base from J, with 17 bases between. The V gene's germline CDR1 is MNHNS and CDR2 SASEGT. The CDR3 region is CASSPTVKTGNTEAFF. DNA of the CDR3: TGTGCCAGCAGTCCTACCGTAAAGACAGGGAACACTGAAGCTTTCTTT.

This clonotype has at least ten counts. This chain links TRBV12-3 or TRBV12-4 with TRBJ1-2, with D perhaps TRBD1 (5 bases). The V and J ends lost 3 bases and 6 bases respectively, with 14 bases between them. The CDR3 covers 14 residues. Here the CDR3 reads CASSFGRVVNGYTF. CDR3 sequence (DNA): TGTGCCAGCAGTTTCGGCAGGGTTGTCAATGGCTACACCTTC.

The rearrangement links TRBV6-1 to TRBJ1-2; TRBD1 agrees at 10 bases. Germline V gene data show CDR1 as MNHNS and CDR2 as SASEGT. The CDR3 length is 14 residues. V was clipped by 8 bases and J by 3 bases; unmatched bases: 6. CDR3 nucleotides: TGTGCCAGCTTACCGACAGGGGGCTACTATGGCTACACCTTC. This encodes CASLPTGGYYGYTF.

There are many counts of this clonotype. The V call is TRBV5-1, the J call TRBJ2-2; unclear D gene. V dropped 0 bases and J dropped 8 bases, with 11 bases sitting between them. The length of the CDR3 is 14 residues. Germline V CDR1 and CDR2: SGHRS, YFSETQ. CDR3 sequence reads: CASSLGRPSGELFF. For the CDR3, the DNA is TGCGCCAGCAGCTTGGGTCGGCCGTCAGGGGAGCTGTTTTTT.

This clonotype has more than one count but fewer than ten. This rearrangement joins TRBV7-9 to TRBJ1-2; D is unresolved. CDR3 length: 15 amino acids. Germline loops: CDR1 SEHNR, CDR2 FQNEAQ (reference sequence). The germline V and J ends were trimmed by 4 bases and 4 bases, with 16 bases remaining between them. The CDR3 loop is CASSSNGGRLYGYTF. CDR3 in DNA: TGTGCCAGCAGCTCCAACGGTGGGCGGCTCTATGGCTACACCTTC.

This clonotype was detected a few times. The V and J genes are TRBV30 and TRBJ2-5; D gene uncertain. V was cut by 1 base and J by 4 bases, with 13 bases left in between. CDR3 length: 14 amino acids. CDR1 and CDR2 (germline): GTSNPN, SVGIG (reference sequence). CDR3 loop: CAWSGASLRETQYF. The CDR3 nucleotides read TGTGCCTGGAGTGGAGCTAGTCTGCGAGAGACCCAGTACTTC.

This clonotype was picked up many times. V is TRBV14 and J is TRBJ2-1; TRBD2 agrees at 8 bases. The germline gives CDR1 SGHDN, CDR2 FVKESK. The J segment lost 0 bases and the V segment lost 4 bases, leaving 5 bases of the junction unmatched. The CDR3 is 16 amino acids. CDR3 nucleotide sequence: TGTGCCAGCAGCCCTATGGGGACTAGCTCCTACAATGAGCAGTTCTTC. It is translated as CASSPMGTSSYNEQFF.

This clonotype was counted many times. The chain couples TRBV10-3 to TRBJ1-2; 8 positions match TRBD1. V was pared by 2 bases and J by 4 bases, with 0 bases of the junction left unmatched. Germline assignment: CDR1 ENHRY and CDR2 SYGVKD. The CDR3 spans 13 residues. CDR3 nucleotides: TGTGCCATCAGTGAGGGGACAGGCTATGGCTACACCTTC. This encodes CAISEGTGYGYTF.

This clonotype was seen at least ten times. This CDR3 is CASTPGGHPPDEQFF. Here the CDR3 DNA reads TGTGCCAGCACCCCCGGTGGACACCCACCCGATGAGCAGTTCTTC. This chain links TRBV11-1 with TRBJ2-1, with D perhaps TRBD1 (5 bases). Germline CDR1 is SGHAT and CDR2 is FQDESV (reference sequence). V was shortened by 7 bases and J by 8 bases, with 21 bases between the two germline ends. The CDR3 is 15 amino acids.